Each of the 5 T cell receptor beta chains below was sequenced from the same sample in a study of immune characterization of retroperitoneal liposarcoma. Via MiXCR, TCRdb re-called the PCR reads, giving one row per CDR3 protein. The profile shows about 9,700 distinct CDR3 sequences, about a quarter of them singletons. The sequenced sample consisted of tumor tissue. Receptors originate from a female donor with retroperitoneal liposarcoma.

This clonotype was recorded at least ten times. The CDR3 DNA sequence: TGTGCCAGCAGTTCGGGACTCCTCCAGTTCTTC. Amino acid sequence: CASSSGLLQFF. The chain couples TRBV12-3 or TRBV12-4 to TRBJ2-1, with a tentative D call TRBD2 (6 bases). This CDR3 region has 11 residues. V lost 4 bases, J lost 13 bases, and 11 bases lay in between.

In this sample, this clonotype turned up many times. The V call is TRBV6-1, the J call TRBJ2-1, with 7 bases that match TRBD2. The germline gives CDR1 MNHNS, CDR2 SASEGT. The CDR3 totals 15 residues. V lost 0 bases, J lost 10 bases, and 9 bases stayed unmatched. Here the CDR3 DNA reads TGTGCCAGCAGTGAAGCGGGAGGGAGCTCCTACGAGCAGTTCTTC. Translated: CASSEAGGSSYEQFF.

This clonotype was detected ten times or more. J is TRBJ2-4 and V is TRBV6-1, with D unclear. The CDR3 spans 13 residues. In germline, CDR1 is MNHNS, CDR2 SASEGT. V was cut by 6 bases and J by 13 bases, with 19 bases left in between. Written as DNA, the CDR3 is TGTGCCAGCAGACCGGTCAGGAACAATGAGCAGTACTTC. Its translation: CASRPVRNNEQYF.

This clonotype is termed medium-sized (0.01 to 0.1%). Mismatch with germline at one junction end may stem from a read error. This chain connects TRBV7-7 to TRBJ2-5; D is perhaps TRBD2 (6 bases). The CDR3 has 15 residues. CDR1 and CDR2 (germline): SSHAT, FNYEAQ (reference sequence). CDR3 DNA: TGTGCTAGCAGCCCGGCAGGGAGGAGTGGAGAGACCCAGTACTTC. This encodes CASSPAGRSGETQYF.

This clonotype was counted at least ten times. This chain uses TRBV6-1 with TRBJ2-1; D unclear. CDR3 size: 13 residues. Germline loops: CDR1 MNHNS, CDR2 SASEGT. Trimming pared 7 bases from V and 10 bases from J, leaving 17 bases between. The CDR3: CASIVDHPYEQFF. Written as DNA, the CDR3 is TGTGCCAGCATTGTGGACCACCCCTACGAGCAGTTCTTC.